This T cell receptor beta chain was obtained from a study of cytomegalovirus exposure and HLA in healthy donors. Researchers ran the PCR with 60 Vbeta and 13 Jbeta primers. Repertoires were generated with immunoSEQ multiplex PCR, while TCRdb's copy carries only in-frame clones and drops some. Of about 87,000 clones listed, 7.5% to 8.5% are singletons. Trimming pared 5 bases from V and 2 bases from J, leaving 10 bases between. Germline assignment: CDR1 MNHNY and CDR2 SVGAGI (reference sequence). The CDR3 is 13 amino acids. This clone has only a few counts. Sequencing was carried out using PBMCs. The chain links TRBV6-6 to TRBJ2-7; D may be TRBD1 (5 bases). The source is a man aged 45-60 years in good health and CMV-seronegative. The CDR3 spells CASSGQRPYEQYF. The CDR3 region has the DNA TGTGCCAGCAGTGGACAACGCCCCTACGAGCAGTACTTC.